This TCR beta chain was recovered during a study of identical twins. Notes on the study in general: Memory repertoires lacked the insertion deficit that abundant cord blood beta clonotypes showed. The study found weaker excess twin sharing in beta out-of-frame sequences. Modeled out-of-frame TCR alpha sharing in monozygotic twins fell below observed levels.

Healthy Caucasians supplied all donations. As regards this clonotype: Its antigen is as yet unknown.

CDR1 is MNHGY, CDR2 SAAAGT, per germline. This CDR3 has 15 residues. Trimming at V came to 10 bases and at J to 0 bases, leaving 10 bases not matched to a gene. Each CDR3 protein gets one entry after TCRdb re-called the 5' RACE reads with MiXCR. In the table there are approximately 1.8 million distinct CDR3 sequences, roughly a third of which are singletons. What was sequenced was cord blood. The receptor was isolated from a newborn girl in good health. The rearrangement joins TRBV6-8 to TRBJ2-7; 9 positions match TRBD1. The CDR3, as DNA: TGTGCCATTCCCCTTCGGGACAGGGTCTCCTACGAGCAGTACTTC. Its translation: CAIPLRDRVSYEQYF.